This T cell receptor (beta chain) comes out of a study of identical twins. Findings and caveats of the study: With abundant cord blood beta clonotypes, insertions were fewer; memory repertoires showed no such pattern.

TCRdb reprocessed the 5' RACE reads with MiXCR, giving one entry per CDR3 protein. Of some 900,000 distinct CDR3 sequences listed, roughly an eighth are singletons. After removal of 8 bases from V and 5 bases from J, the junction contained 6 bases not matched to a gene. The CDR3 has 14 residues. Germline CDR1 MNHEY, CDR2 SMNVEV (reference sequence). This clonotype turned up a few times. Its matching antigen is unknown. These data also featured in a second study, about yellow fever vaccine responses in identical twins.

The gene calls are TRBV27 and TRBJ2-5, with 12 bases matching TRBD2. This clonotype originated in a woman aged 18-29 years in good health. Sequencing used PBMCs. This CDR3 reads CASGLAGKGETQYF. The CDR3 DNA reads as TGTGCCAGCGGACTAGCGGGAAAGGGGGAGACCCAGTACTTC.